This T cell receptor (beta chain) appears in the sequencing data of a study of OX40 agonist ivuxolimab in advanced cancers. Study context: An agonistic anti-OX40 (CD134) antibody, ivuxolimab, was used to treat the patients.

TCRdb keeps only in-frame clones here, not all; method: immunoSEQ multiplex PCR. The data contain around 64,000 clones, roughly 85% of them singletons. Germline V CDR1 and CDR2: MGHRA, YSYEKL. CDR3 length equals 19 residues. The trim removed 0 bases at V and 3 bases at J, leaving 7 bases unmatched. The TCR originated in an adult with an advanced solid tumor such as melanoma, head and neck, liver or kidney cancer. This sample comprised CD4+ or CD8+ T cells sorted from blood, obtained in a trial of the OX40 agonist ivuxolimab. This chain uses TRBV4-1 with TRBJ2-6; 11 bases are shared with TRBD1. The CDR3 region has the DNA TGCGCCAGCAGCCAAGACCCGGGACAGGGGGTGCGTGGGGCCAACGTCCTGACTTTC. Amino acids: CASSQDPGQGVRGANVLTF.